This T cell receptor (beta chain) was recorded in a study of blood T cell repertoires in COVID-19. Study background: Collection of acute and convalescent COVID-19 samples took place in the United States, Italy and Spain. T cells, B-cell-depleted T cells, or PBMCs supplied cDNA or gDNA.

CDR3 length equals 11 residues. V was shortened by 6 bases and J by 6 bases, with 9 bases between the two germline ends. From germline, CDR1 is DFQATT and CDR2 SNEGSKA (reference sequence). Produced via immunoSEQ multiplex PCR; TCRdb's table is partial and in-frame only. This sample has fewer than 120,000 clones, with about 79% found just once. The receptor was derived from a woman of 80 years or more with active or convalescent COVID-19. J is TRBJ2-1 and V is TRBV20-1, with D possibly TRBD2 on 5 matching bases. Material: peripheral blood. CDR3 DNA: TGCAGTGCGCCGCGGGCCAATGAGCAGTTCTTC. This translates into CSAPRANEQFF.